This T cell receptor (beta chain) came from a study of regulatory T cells in long-lasting Graves disease. Sample time point: persistent/refractory GD, antithyroid drugs over 5 years with positive TRAb. Generation of the TCR library employed RNA extracted from PBMCs. This clonotype was recorded many times. Construction of TCR beta libraries relied on iRepertoire HTBI primers and on Arm-PCR targeting CDR3 regions. TCRdb reprocessed the multiplex PCR reads via MiXCR and lists one record per CDR3 protein. The sample comprises around 460,000 distinct CDR3 sequences, less than 25% of which are singletons, and less than 15% rests with the top ten. This CDR3 is built from 16 residues. Trimming left V 3 bases short and J 7 bases short, with 22 bases between. The germline gives CDR1 MDHEN, CDR2 SYDVKM.

Sample: peripheral blood mononuclear cells (PBMCs), taken when the disease was refractory, from a patient treated with antithyroid drugs. The V and J genes are TRBV28 and TRBJ2-7; possible D gene TRBD1, 6 bases. The clonotype was recovered from a female donor with Graves disease. DNA of the CDR3: TGTGCCAGCAGTTTTCCAGGGGATTCCCATTTTGGGGAGCAGTACTTC. Translating gives CASSFPGDSHFGEQYF.